Included here is one T cell receptor (beta chain) sequence, with context. What it binds is unknown. The CDR3 length is 16 residues. With V trimmed by 4 bases and J by 6 bases, 12 bases remained unmatched. Germline V gives CDR1 SNHLY, CDR2 FYNNEI. The data are from a study of cytomegalovirus exposure and HLA in healthy donors. The study, taken as a whole, reports: Across all donors, roughly uniform sequencing depth was an assumption of the presence/absence analyses. Across HLA loci, a later analysis found differing TCR association rates, with DRB1 most and HLA-C fewest.

Both 60 Vbeta primers and 13 Jbeta primers went into the PCR. Measured with immunoSEQ multiplex PCR; TCRdb has only the in-frame clones, and not every one. The table for this sample gives about 46,000 clones. The TCR originated in a woman aged 40 to 50 in good health and CMV-seronegative. The chain is built from TRBV2 and TRBJ2-1, with 7 bases fitting TRBD2. Sample: PBMCs. CDR3 sequence (DNA): TGTGCCAGCAGTGCACCCCCGGGGGGTCCCATCAATGAGCAGTTCTTC. Amino acid sequence: CASSAPPGGPINEQFF.